Described below is a single T cell receptor (beta chain) sequence and its context. CDR1 is DFQATT, CDR2 SNEGSKA, per germline (reference sequence). Trimming at V came to 3 bases and at J to 7 bases, leaving 3 bases not matched to a gene. The CDR3 is 13 residues long. This sample is drawn from a study of blood T cell repertoires in COVID-19. Study as a whole: Whether acute or convalescent, the COVID-19 samples came from the United States, Italy and Spain. PBMCs, B-cell-depleted T cells, or T cells were the source of the cDNA or gDNA that made up the material.

In the original workflow: Amplifying reference gene primers gave estimates of nucleated cell counts. TCRdb keeps only in-frame clones here, not all; method: immunoSEQ multiplex PCR. The V and J calls and clone size were taken over from that table, and D and trimming were inferred from the DNA. This sample has about 55,000 clones, with 85% to 90% found just once. Material: peripheral blood. This TCR came from a man aged 55-75 years with active COVID-19. V and J are TRBV20-1 and TRBJ2-1, with TRBD1 matching over 10 bases. CDR3 nucleotide sequence: TGCAGTGCTAGTCCGGACAGGGGGAATGAGCAGTTCTTC. It encodes CSASPDRGNEQFF.